This T cell receptor (beta chain) was profiled in a study of CD8 T cells in Susac syndrome. Study context: Each patient with Susac syndrome, at the time of blood draw, was therapy-naive, on corticosteroids, or on intravenous immunoglobulin alone.

Points from the study as a whole: The authors acknowledged that their TCR sequencing and HLA analysis involved a relatively small number of individuals.

The V end was cut by 7 bases, the J end by 1 base, with 13 bases between. Germline lookup yields CDR1 SNHLY and CDR2 FYNNEI. The CDR3 is 14 residues long. An input of roughly 0.45 to 1 ug of RNA was subjected to reverse transcription using random hexamers. An immunoSEQ multiplex PCR generated amplified TCR beta CDR3 products spanning 54 Vbeta and 13 Jbeta. Each CDR3 protein gets one entry after TCRdb re-called the immunoSEQ multiplex PCR reads with MiXCR. This repertoire shows about 77,000 distinct CDR3 sequences, 85% to 95% found once; its top ten account for approximately 0.52%. Points on this clonotype: What it binds is unknown.

CD8+ and CD4+ T cells from blood underwent TCR beta sequencing, which was carried out in a high-throughput format. J is TRBJ2-5 and V is TRBV2; D gene ambiguous. Sequencing was done on a sample of CD4+ T cells from PBMCs. The receptor was isolated from a human donor with Susac syndrome. CDR3 sequence reads: CASNTFGSQETQYF. The CDR3 DNA reads TGTGCCAGCAATACCTTCGGGTCCCAAGAGACCCAGTACTTC. Using reference TRBV2 and TRBJ2-5 for the parts outside the CDR3, the full variable domain is EPEVTQTPSHQVTQMGQEVILRCVPISNHLYFYWYRQILGQKVEFLVSFYNNEISEKSEIFDDQFSVERPDGSNFTLKIRSTKLEDSAMYFCASNTFGSQETQYFGPGTRLLVL.